This TCR beta chain came from a study of patients and donors after allogeneic stem cell transplantation (dated by TCRdb to 2019 to 2021). As encoded in the germline V gene, CDR1 is MNHEY while CDR2 is SVGAGI. V has 0 bases trimmed and J has 14 bases trimmed; junction bases matching no gene number 10. The CDR3 runs 14 residues from the cysteine to the phenylalanine. The retained sequence is limited to the CDR3, 42 bases, with the frame set at the first base. The library was produced with RT-PCR. TCRdb records NextSeq 550 as the sequencer. TCRdb reran the public reads through fastp at Q25 and MiXCR, keeping productive beta chains. Rows with one shared CDR3 protein collapse into an entry with the most common genes and DNA. The sample profile shows 800,000 to 1,000,000 distinct CDR3 sequences; over 15% of them were found once. The ten largest clones add up to around 6% of the sample. This clonotype was seen only a few times. This clone's antigen is unknown. Per-base qualities were not stored, and no clone one base away is much larger.

The clonotype comes from a human donor who was either an allogeneic HSCT recipient or a stem cell or donor lymphocyte infusion donor (not recorded which). It is not recorded whose cells these are; they may come from a transplant donor. The rearrangement combines TRBV6-5 with TRBJ2-1; 7 of the junction bases match TRBD1. The material sequenced was blood, either unsorted or a sorted T cell fraction (not recorded which). The CDR3 protein is CASSYSFGTVLEFF. Here is the DNA: TGTGCCAGCAGTTACTCCTTCGGGACAGTGTTAGAGTTCTTC.